This T cell receptor (beta chain) came from a study of T-cell memory formation after mild COVID-19. The study, taken as a whole, reports: Second-wave clones that peaked on day 37 lacked confirmed SARS-CoV-2 specificity. CD4+ contracting clones lay mainly in CM and EM, CD8+ ones in EMRA. From day 15 to 85, contracting clones were balanced between CD4 and CD8, whereas later expanders leaned toward CD4+.

TCRdb processed the 5' RACE reads anew with MiXCR; each CDR3 protein has one entry. The sample holds roughly 130,000 distinct CDR3 sequences; approximately 6.3% are singletons and the top ten take roughly 2.2%. V was clipped by 2 bases and J by 7 bases, with 14 bases between them. CDR3 size: 14 residues. Per germline, CDR1 SEHNR and CDR2 FQNEAQ (reference sequence). In its sample, this clonotype was seen many times. Its antigen is currently unknown. Sequenced: PBMCs or a T cell subset sorted from them (not recorded which). This TCR came from an adult woman who had mild COVID-19 (a few samples of this study predate the infection). Cell type and time point are not known. The chain is built from TRBV7-9 and TRBJ1-2; no firm D call. The CDR3 bases are TGTGCCAGCAGCTTACAGGAGCCTATAATTGGCTACACCTTC. It encodes CASSLQEPIIGYTF. The full variable domain, with the rest looked up from reference TRBV7-9 and TRBJ1-2, is DTGVSQNPRHKITKRGQNVTFRCDPISEHNRLYWYRQTLGQGPEFLTYFQNEAQLEKSRLLSDRFSAERPKGSFSTLEIQRTEQGDSAMYLCASSLQEPIIGYTFGSGTRLTVV.